The present T cell receptor beta chain was sequenced within a study of cytomegalovirus exposure and HLA in healthy donors. Overall study results and limits: As immune exposure information, only CMV serostatus was available.

A remark on this clone: The target antigen is unknown.

Germline CDR1 is MNHNY and CDR2 is SVGAGI (reference sequence). The CDR3 length is 14 residues. Trimming cost V 4 bases and J 9 bases; bases outside gene matches: 5. Primers: 60 Vbeta forward and 13 Jbeta reverse. The assay was immunoSEQ multiplex PCR, and TCRdb's table has in-frame clones only and misses some. The sample holds about 150,000 clones, 80% seen once. The TCR was taken from a woman in her 40s in good health and CMV-seropositive. The chain links TRBV6-6 to TRBJ1-6, with 8 positions matching TRBD1. What was sequenced was PBMCs. CDR3 sequence: CASSSGTGSSPLHF. The CDR3 bases are TGTGCCAGCAGTTCCGGGACAGGTTCTTCACCCCTCCACTTT.